This T cell receptor (beta chain) stems from a study of regulatory T cells in long-lasting Graves disease (dated by TCRdb to the early 2020s). With respect to the entire study: Persistent Graves' disease was defined as antithyroid drug treatment for over 5 years with persistently positive TSH receptor autoantibodies. Peripheral blood TCR sequencing and RNA sequencing compared persistent Graves' disease patients with newly diagnosed Graves' disease patients. The study was conducted in China and was registered as a clinical trial. A total of around 35 samples were covered by TCR sequencing, comprising around 13 persistent and approximately 20 newly diagnosed Graves' disease patients. Antithyroid drugs had been taken for ten to twelve years on average by persistent Graves' disease patients in the clinical cohort.

Read against the paper, the sample's time point label means: persistent/refractory GD, antithyroid drugs over 5 years with positive TRAb. RNA was extracted from PBMCs in TRIzol for both TCR sequencing and RNA sequencing. The diagnosis of Graves' disease followed American Thyroid Association guidelines. Patients for the study were recruited at an endocrinology department in Xi'an, China. Each patient gave roughly 10 milliliters of peripheral blood, collected in an EDTA anticoagulant tube. Ficoll Paque Plus density gradient separation was used to isolate PBMCs, and no additional T cell sorting was done. An Agilent 2100 Bioanalyzer and agarose gel were used to assess RNA quality, and a NanoDrop 2000 was used to measure RNA concentration. Study-wide findings and limitations: The authors noted that the small sample size was a limitation that may lower accuracy. Compared with newly diagnosed patients, patients with persistent Graves' disease had lower TCR Shannon entropy and fewer highly expanded clones, which suggests clonal expansion. Only the TCR beta chain was sequenced and analyzed. Peripheral blood alone was examined, since thyroid tissue, which constituted the primary lesion, could not be accessed. Persistent patients shared more public clonotypes among themselves (2,741) than newly diagnosed patients did (more than 850).

This clonotype was recorded many times. Its antigen remains undetermined. Within one base of it there is no much larger clone, and no base qualities were kept. Receptor libraries were prepared by multiplex PCR. TCRdb names Illumina HiSeq 4000 as the instrument used. iRepertoire HTBI primers and Arm-PCR amplification of CDR3 regions were used to construct TCR beta libraries. Before sequencing, the PCR products went through gel purification. Turning to the authors' computational methods: Across samples, roughly 60 TRBV and roughly 15 TRBJ segments were identified and used for gene usage analysis of CDR3 amino acid clonotypes. COPE and FqMerger were used to merge the filtered high-quality paired reads into contigs. BLAST was used to align contigs to IMGT TRBV, TRBD and TRBJ reference genes, and CDR3 was defined according to IMGT. Any clonotype with a frequency above 0.1% was classified as a highly expanded clone. Repertoire diversity was measured by Shannon entropy, and V-J evenness by the Gini coefficient. A clonotype was considered public if more than one individual shared it. TCRdb reprocessed the public reads (quality trimming at Q25 with fastp, clone calling with MiXCR) and kept in-frame beta chains. For every CDR3 protein sequence, its rows merge into one entry that carries the most common genes and DNA. The V and J calls were not made by the authors but by TCRdb's processing. This sample comprises a few hundred thousand distinct CDR3 sequences, 23% of them detected only once. Around 26% of the sample is in the top ten clones.

This TCR was recovered from a female donor with Graves disease. Here the sequenced sample was peripheral blood mononuclear cells (PBMCs), taken when the disease was refractory, from a patient treated with antithyroid drugs.

The DNA sequence is as follows: TGTGCCAGCAGCAACAGGGAGGGGTACACCGGGGAGCTGTTTTTT. Translation gives CASSNREGYTGELFF. The chain couples TRBV28 to TRBJ2-2, and perhaps TRBD2 as D gene, on 7 matching bases. V is cut by 6 bases and J by 3 bases, and the space between the germline ends is 14 bases. For CDR1 and CDR2, the germline V gene lists MDHEN and SYDVKM. The CDR3 numbers 15 residues from cysteine through phenylalanine. Only CDR3 DNA is held: 45 bases, read in frame from base 1.